The 28 T cell receptor beta chains below come from one sample, sequenced in a study of T cells in Graves' hyperthyroidism and ophthalmopathy (dated by TCRdb to between 2018 and 2021). Libraries were built with multiplex PCR. The data were produced on an Illumina HiSeq 2000. TCR beta CDR3 regions were amplified from RNA transcripts. The TCR CDR3 was subjected to a first round of RT-PCR using the HTBI primer set and the Qiagen OneStep RT-PCR kit. In TCRdb, the public reads were trimmed at Q25 with fastp and aligned with MiXCR, with productive beta chains retained. Every CDR3 protein is listed once, alongside the most common genes and DNA of its rows. For this sample there are roughly 500,000 distinct CDR3 sequences; approximately 15% appear just once. 5% to 7% of the sample goes to the ten largest clones. The specimen sequenced was blood. The receptors here all came from a woman younger than 45 with Graves' hyperthyroidism that later progressed to Graves' ophthalmopathy.

This clonotype came up many times. The genes are TRBV11-3 and TRBJ2-1; 8 nucleotides match TRBD1. Germline values: CDR1 SGHNT, CDR2 YENEEA. CDR3 length: 18 residues. V was pared by 5 bases and J by 10 bases, with 22 bases of the junction left unmatched. The CDR3 DNA follows: TGTGCCAGCAGCCGAGGACAGGGAAACGTCCAGACCGGGGAAGAGCAGTTCTTC. Translated, it gives CASSRGQGNVQTGEEQFF.

Of note for this clonotype: Given a much more abundant clone one base away, this may be a read error. V usage is TRBV12-3 or TRBV12-4 and J usage is TRBJ1-1; D possibly corresponds to TRBD1 (5 bases). The CDR3 extends over 13 amino acids. Trimming took off 6 bases at V and 5 bases at J, with 13 bases between the two ends. The DNA for the CDR3 is TGTGCCAGCAGGGACAAGGACATAACTGAAGCTTTCTTT. Amino acids: CASRDKDITEAFF.

In its sample, this clonotype was seen many times. V is TRBV7-7 and J is TRBJ2-1; D not resolved. CDR3 size: 13 residues. CDR1 is SSHAT and CDR2 is FNYEAQ in the germline V gene (reference sequence). With 5 bases removed from V and 4 bases from J, the gap between germline ends came to 9 bases. CDR3 nucleotide sequence: TGTGCCAGCAGCCCAGGACCGTACAATGAGCAGTTCTTC. Translated: CASSPGPYNEQFF.

This clonotype has at least ten counts. The chain uses TRBV28 and TRBJ1-6; TRBD1 matches at 8 bases. The germline V gene has CDR1 MDHEN and CDR2 SYDVKM. V lost 1 base and J lost 4; bases outside the gene matches: 6. The CDR3 covers 17 residues. CDR3 in amino acids: CASSLSQGAEYNSPLHF. The CDR3 DNA sequence: TGTGCCAGCAGTTTATCCCAGGGGGCTGAATATAATTCACCCCTCCACTTT.

The chain recombines TRBV14 with TRBJ1-2, with unresolved D. Germline V gene data show CDR1 as SGHDN and CDR2 as FVKESK. This CDR3 is 12 amino acids long. Trimming stripped 4 bases from V and 7 bases from J, with 10 bases between. In nucleotides, the CDR3 is TGTGCCAGCAGCCCGTACGTATTTGGCTACACCTTC. This gives the protein CASSPYVFGYTF.

Points on this clonotype: The junction departs from the called germline gene at one end, perhaps through a read error. This rearrangement joins TRBV7-2 to TRBJ2-7; D possibly corresponds to TRBD1 (5 bases). CDR1 is SGHTA and CDR2 is FQGNSA in the germline V gene. The CDR3 extends over 13 amino acids. The CDR3: CASSSDRSYGQYF. CDR3 DNA: TGTGCCAGCAGCTCTGACAGATCCTACGGGCAGTACTTC.

This clonotype was counted at least ten times. This chain connects TRBV19 to TRBJ2-7; TRBD1 aligns across 10 bases. CDR1 LNHDA and CDR2 SQIVND come from the germline V gene (reference sequence). This CDR3 is 15 amino acids long. Trimming removed 5 bases from V and 3 bases from J; junction bases left unmatched: 7. This CDR3 is CASSVGTGVRYEQYF. In DNA form, the CDR3 reads TGTGCCAGTAGTGTTGGGACAGGGGTTCGCTACGAGCAGTACTTC.

A note on this clonotype: The CDR3 ends on some other residue instead of the conserved phenylalanine or tryptophan, so this is likely a read error. The CDR3 DNA is TGTGCCACCACCTCCGCCGGGAATTTCTACGAGCAGTACCTC. Translating gives CATTSAGNFYEQYL. The chain carries TRBV24-1 and TRBJ2-7, with a weak D call TRBD2 (5 bases). Germline values: CDR1 KGHDR, CDR2 SFDVKD. V dropped 8 bases and J dropped 3 bases, with 16 bases sitting between them. The CDR3 extends over 14 amino acids.

The chain carries TRBV11-2 and TRBJ2-7; D is unclear. CDR1 SGHAT and CDR2 FQNNGV come from the germline V gene. This CDR3 comprises 14 residues. With 0 bases removed from V and 5 bases from J, the gap between germline ends came to 11 bases. The chain's CDR3 is CASSLELDRHEQYF. The CDR3 nucleotides are TGTGCCAGCAGCTTAGAACTGGACCGCCACGAGCAGTACTTC.

Concerning this clonotype itself: With a much larger clone just one base away, this may be a read error. V and J are TRBV4-1 and TRBJ2-5; 9 nucleotides align to TRBD2. This CDR3 spans 18 amino acids. Germline V lookup: CDR1 MGHRA, CDR2 YSYEKL. Trimming took 0 bases from V and 4 from J; bases not matched to a gene: 12. The CDR3 loop is CASSQDKGGGRAGETQYF. CDR3 bases: TGCGCCAGCAGCCAAGATAAGGGGGGCGGGAGGGCCGGAGAGACCCAGTACTTC.

The genes are TRBV3-1 and TRBJ2-5, with D possibly being TRBD1 (6 bases). Germline CDR1 LGHDT, CDR2 YNNKEL (reference sequence). V lost 1 base to trimming and J lost 3 bases, with 9 bases between them. The CDR3 is made up of 14 amino acids. CDR3: CASSQGTVKETQYF. The DNA of the CDR3 is TGTGCCAGCAGCCAAGGGACAGTCAAAGAGACCCAGTACTTC.

A few counts support this clonotype. This chain links TRBV24-1 with TRBJ2-7; TRBD2 agrees at 10 bases. Trimming cost V 5 bases and J 1 base; bases outside gene matches: 1. Germline V gene data show CDR1 as KGHDR and CDR2 as SFDVKD. This CDR3 is 14 amino acids long. The CDR3 protein is CATSGTSGSYEQYF. The CDR3 region has the DNA TGTGCCACCAGTGGGACTAGCGGATCCTACGAGCAGTACTTC.

This clonotype was recorded many times. The V call is TRBV28, the J call TRBJ1-6; no reliable D call. Germline values: CDR1 MDHEN, CDR2 SYDVKM. V lost 7 bases to trimming and J lost 6 bases, with 13 bases between them. The CDR3 sequence is 14 residues long. The CDR3, as DNA: TGTGCCAGCAATAGGGCAGAATTTAATTCACCCCTCCACTTT. Protein product: CASNRAEFNSPLHF.

This clonotype was observed many times. The chain couples TRBV2 to TRBJ2-3, with D perhaps assigned TRBD1 or TRBD2 (7 bases each). V shed 2 bases and J shed 4 bases, with 22 bases lying between them. The CDR3 is made up of 18 amino acids. Germline V gene lookup returns CDR1 SNHLY and CDR2 FYNNEI. CDR3 loop: CASSEQGGGPGQADTQYF. The CDR3 coding sequence is TGTGCCAGCAGTGAACAGGGGGGAGGGCCCGGTCAAGCAGATACGCAGTATTTT.

The chain uses TRBV28 and TRBJ1-1; D not resolved. V lost 7 bases, J lost 1 base, and 7 bases lay in between. Germline lookup yields CDR1 MDHEN and CDR2 SYDVKM. CDR3 length: 12 amino acids. CDR3 DNA: TGTGCCAGCACCAGCGGGAACACTGAAGCTTTCTTT. This gives the protein CASTSGNTEAFF. Drawing the rest from reference TRBV28 and TRBJ1-1, the complete variable domain is DVKVTQSSRYLVKRTGEKVFLECVQDMDHENMFWYRQDPGLGLRLIYFSYDVKMKEKGDIPEGYSVSREKKERFSLILESASTNQTSMYLCASTSGNTEAFFGQGTRLTVV.

This clonotype appeared a single time. A much larger clone lies a single base off, so this may be a read error. The rearrangement links TRBV6-2 or TRBV6-3 to TRBJ2-7; 8 bases align to TRBD2. This CDR3 has 15 amino acids. Germline values: CDR1 MNHEY, CDR2 SVGEGT. CDR3 residues: CPSSYWASGYHEQYF. CDR3 in DNA: TGTCCCAGCAGTTACTGGGCTAGCGGGTACCACGAGCAGTACTTC.

This clonotype has only a few counts. A single base separates this from a much larger clone, so it may be a read error. The rearrangement links TRBV2 to TRBJ2-5; 9 positions match TRBD2. This CDR3 has 16 residues. In germline, CDR1 is SNHLY, CDR2 FYNNEI. The ends lost 4 bases at V and 5 bases at J; junction bases unmatched: 11. The CDR3 coding sequence is TGTGCCAGCAGTGGGGGGTTTAGCGGGAGTTTGGAGACCCAGTACTTC. Amino acids: CASSGGFSGSLETQYF. The full variable domain, with the rest looked up from reference TRBV2 and TRBJ2-5, is EPEVTQTPSHQVTQMGQEVILRCVPISNHLYFYWYRQILGQKVEFLVSFYNNEISEKSEIFDDQFSVERPDGSNFTLKIRSTKLEDSAMYFCASSGGFSGSLETQYFGPGTRLLVL.

This clonotype was counted ten times or more. The chain uses TRBV28 and TRBJ1-2, with D perhaps TRBD1 (5 bases). This CDR3 region has 16 residues. Germline values: CDR1 MDHEN, CDR2 SYDVKM. V was trimmed by 5 bases and J by 2 bases, leaving 18 bases between them. CDR3 nucleotides: TGTGCCAGCAGTCCCTACGGGACGGAGACGAACTATGGCTACACCTTC. As protein: CASSPYGTETNYGYTF.

In the case of this clonotype: A read error may produce the germline difference seen at one junction end. This chain links TRBV7-3 with TRBJ2-2; TRBD2 is a possible D gene (5 bases). The germline V gene encodes CDR1 SGHTA and CDR2 FQGTGA. This CDR3 contains 13 residues. This CDR3 is CASSPQRTEELFF. The CDR3 DNA reads as TGTGCCAGCAGCCCGCAGCGGACCGAGGAGCTGTTTTTT.

This clonotype was picked up many times. The rearrangement uses TRBV7-2 and TRBJ2-1, with D perhaps matching TRBD1 or TRBD2 (5 bases each). The V end lost 1 base, the J end lost 4 bases, and 14 bases lay between the germline ends. Per the germline V gene, CDR1 is SGHTA and CDR2 is FQGNSA. The CDR3 consists of 16 residues. The CDR3 here is CASSLGGTPQYNEQFF. CDR3 DNA: TGTGCCAGCAGCTTAGGGGGGACCCCTCAATACAATGAGCAGTTCTTC.

This clonotype has a count of ten or more. This chain links TRBV7-2 with TRBJ1-1, with 9 bases that match TRBD1. V shed 2 bases and J 4 bases; nucleotides not matched to a gene: 5. Germline CDR1 is SGHTA and CDR2 is FQGNSA. This CDR3 has 15 amino acids. CDR3 region: CASSLNGQGTTEAFF. CDR3 bases: TGTGCCAGCAGCTTAAATGGACAGGGGACCACTGAAGCTTTCTTT.

The V and J genes are TRBV7-2 and TRBJ2-7, with a possible D match to TRBD2 (5 bases). V shed 1 base and J shed 7 bases, with 11 bases lying between them. Germline-derived CDR1 and CDR2 are SGHTA and FQGNSA. This CDR3 comprises 13 residues. CDR3 in amino acids: CASSLGRGEEQYF. The CDR3 bases are TGTGCCAGCAGCTTAGGACGGGGAGAGGAGCAGTACTTC. The variable domain in full, with the rest retrieved from reference TRBV7-2 and TRBJ2-7, is GAGVSQSPSNKVTEKGKDVELRCDPISGHTALYWYRQSLGQGLEFLIYFQGNSAPDKSGLPSDRFSAERTGGSVSTLTIQRTQQEDSAVYLCASSLGRGEEQYFGPGTRLTVT.

This chain uses TRBV27 with TRBJ2-3; D possibly matches TRBD1 or TRBD2 (6 bases each). The CDR3 contains 18 residues. V dropped 4 bases and J dropped 2 bases, with 22 bases sitting between them. CDR1 and CDR2 (germline): MNHEY, SMNVEV (reference sequence). The DNA for the CDR3 is TGTGCCAGCAGTTCAAGCGGAGGGGGTAGCCTCTTCACAGATACGCAGTATTTT. Translated, it gives CASSSSGGGSLFTDTQYF.

The V gene is TRBV12-5, the J gene TRBJ2-1, with D unclear. Trimming left V 3 bases short and J 10 bases short, with 7 bases between. Germline loops: CDR1 LGHNT, CDR2 FRNRAP. This CDR3 has 11 residues. This CDR3 reads CASGFGTEQFF. The CDR3 region has the DNA TGTGCTAGTGGTTTTGGCACAGAGCAGTTCTTC.

Only a few counts were recorded for this clonotype. This chain connects TRBV6-1 to TRBJ1-5; D is undetermined. Trimming removed 6 bases at V and 0 bases at J, with 6 bases between. There are 13 residues in the CDR3. Looked up from germline, CDR1 is MNHNS and CDR2 is SASEGT. The CDR3 reads CASRVYSNQPQHF. DNA for the CDR3: TGTGCCAGCAGGGTATATAGCAATCAGCCCCAGCATTTT.

This clonotype was counted between two and nine times. This chain joins TRBV7-9 and TRBJ2-1, with 9 bases fitting TRBD2. The germline V gene encodes CDR1 SEHNR and CDR2 FQNEAQ (reference sequence). V lost 9 bases, J lost 10 bases, and 10 bases stayed unmatched. CDR3 size: 13 residues. The CDR3: CASMPSGVLEQFF. The CDR3 DNA is TGTGCCAGTATGCCTAGCGGGGTACTAGAGCAGTTCTTC.

This clonotype turned up a few times. The chain carries TRBV30 and TRBJ1-1, with D perhaps matching TRBD1 (5 bases). Per the germline V gene, CDR1 is GTSNPN and CDR2 is SVGIG (reference sequence). V shed 2 bases and J shed 3 bases, with 16 bases lying between them. This CDR3 has 15 residues. CDR3 protein: CAWSLSGARDTEAFF. As DNA, the CDR3 is TGTGCCTGGAGTTTGTCCGGGGCGCGAGACACTGAAGCTTTCTTT.

This clonotype was seen a few times. This chain joins TRBV5-5 and TRBJ1-4; unclear D gene. The CDR3 loop spans 14 amino acids. The V gene lost 2 bases and the J gene lost 5 bases, with 10 bases spanning the gap. Germline loops: CDR1 SGHKS, CDR2 YYEKEE (reference sequence). CDR3 protein: CASSFSWANEKLFF. In nucleotides, the CDR3 is TGTGCCAGCAGCTTTTCTTGGGCCAATGAAAAACTGTTTTTT.